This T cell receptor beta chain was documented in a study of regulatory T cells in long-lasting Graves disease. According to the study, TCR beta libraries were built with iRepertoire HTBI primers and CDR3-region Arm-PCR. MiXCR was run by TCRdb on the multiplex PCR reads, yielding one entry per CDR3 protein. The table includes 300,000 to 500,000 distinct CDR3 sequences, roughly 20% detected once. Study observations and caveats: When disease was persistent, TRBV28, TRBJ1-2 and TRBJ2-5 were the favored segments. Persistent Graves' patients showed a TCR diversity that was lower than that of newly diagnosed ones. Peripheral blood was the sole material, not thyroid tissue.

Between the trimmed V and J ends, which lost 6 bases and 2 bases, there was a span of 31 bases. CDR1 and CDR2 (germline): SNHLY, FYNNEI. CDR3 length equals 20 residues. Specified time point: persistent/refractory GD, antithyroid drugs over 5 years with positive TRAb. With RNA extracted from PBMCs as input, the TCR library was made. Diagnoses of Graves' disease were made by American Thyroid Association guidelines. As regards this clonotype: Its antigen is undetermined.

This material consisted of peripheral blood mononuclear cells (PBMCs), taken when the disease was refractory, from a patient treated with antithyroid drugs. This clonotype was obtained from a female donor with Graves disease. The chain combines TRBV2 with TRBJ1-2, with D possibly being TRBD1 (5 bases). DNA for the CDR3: TGTGCCAGCAGACCAAACGGGGCTCAGTGTACAAGAATTGCGAACTATGGCTACACCTTC. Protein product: CASRPNGAQCTRIANYGYTF.